One and the same sample provided the 10 T cell receptor beta chains below, sequenced in a study of T cells in women clearing cervical HPV infection. Produced via immunoSEQ multiplex PCR; TCRdb's table is partial and in-frame only. The sample data list about 21,000 clones. Sequenced input: blood buffy coat. These receptors all stem from a woman aged 18 to 75 with a cervical HPV16 infection that either progressed to CIN3+ or cleared (not recorded which).

With regard to this clone: Read data end 3 residues before the CDR3 end; the end is taken from the germline J gene. The genes are TRBV5-8 and TRBJ2-2, with D maybe TRBD2 (6 bases). The CDR3 has 15 amino acids. The V end was cut by 4 bases, the J end by 5 bases, with 15 bases between. Germline V CDR1 and CDR2: SGHTS, YDEGEE. This CDR3 reads CASSKGLLRTGELFF. The CDR3 bases that were read are TGTGCCAGCAGCAAGGGACTTCTTAGGACCGGGGAG. Supplemented by reference TRBV5-8 and TRBJ2-2, the full variable domain reads EAGVTQSPTHLIKTRGQQATLRCSPISGHTSVYWYQQALGLGLQFLLWYDEGEERNRGNFPPRFSGRQFPNYSSELNVNALELEDSALYLCASSKGLLRTGELFFGEGSRLTVL.

As concerns this clone: At one end, the junction sequence differs from germline, possibly due to a read error. The missing CDR3 end, 3 residues past where the read stops, is filled in from the germline J gene. The J gene is TRBJ1-2, the V gene TRBV7-7, with unresolved D. This CDR3 contains 16 residues. CDR1 is SSHAT, CDR2 FNYEAQ, per germline (reference sequence). The covered CDR3 bases are TGTGCTAGCAGCTTAGGCCCAGCGGGAGTGCAAGATACC. Protein sequence: CASSLGPAGVQDT. The CDR3, in full, reads CASSLGPAGVQDTYTF.

On this clone: The read terminates 3 residues ahead of where the CDR3 ends, so the germline J gene completes it. V and J are TRBV10-3 and TRBJ1-6; D possibly corresponds to TRBD1 (5 bases). Per germline, CDR1 ENHRY and CDR2 SYGVKD. V gave up 5 bases and J gave up 7 bases, with 9 bases separating them. The CDR3 sequence is 13 residues long. Incomplete CDR3 DNA: TGTGCCATCAGTCGAGACAGCAATTCACCC. Encoded protein: CAISRDSNSP. In full, the CDR3 is CAISRDSNSPLHF.

With respect to this clone: The read gets to within 3 residues of the CDR3 end, and the germline J gene fills in the rest. The J gene is TRBJ1-2, the V gene TRBV5-1; 7 bases map to TRBD1. V was clipped by 0 bases and J by 3 bases; unmatched bases: 5. Germline lookup yields CDR1 SGHRS and CDR2 YFSETQ. This CDR3 comprises 15 residues. The CDR3 here is CASSLGGQSYYGYTF. The part of the CDR3 DNA that was read is TGCGCCAGCAGCTTGGGGGGACAGAGTTACTATGGC.

As concerns this clone: The CDR3 extends 3 residues past the end of the read, so its final part is completed from the germline J gene. The chain couples TRBV5-1 to TRBJ1-2, with D possibly TRBD1 on 6 matching bases. The CDR3 loop spans 18 amino acids. From germline, CDR1 is SGHRS and CDR2 YFSETQ. V was cut by 7 bases and J by 6 bases, with 31 bases left in between. This CDR3 is CASSLTPGHSTLWDGYTF. CDR3 DNA (partial): TGCGCCAGCTCTTTGACTCCGGGACACTCAACCCTATGGGATGGC.

With respect to this clone: The read falls 3 residues short of the CDR3 end, and the missing part is taken from the germline J gene. The chain carries TRBV20-1 and TRBJ2-1; 10 nucleotides agree with TRBD1. The CDR3 loop spans 14 amino acids. Germline V CDR1 and CDR2: DFQATT, SNEGSKA (reference sequence). Trimming cost V 0 bases and J 4 bases; bases outside gene matches: 0. CDR3 residues: CSAREGQGYNEQFF. The CDR3 DNA, read in part, is TGCAGTGCTAGAGAGGGACAGGGGTACAATGAG.

CDR3 residues: CASSWAEGYTF. The sequenced CDR3 bases are TGTGCCAGTAGCTGGGCTGAGGGC. The chain has TRBV19 and TRBJ1-2; D remains ambiguous. The CDR3 end lies 3 residues beyond the end of the read and is filled in from the germline J gene. Germline lookup yields CDR1 LNHDA and CDR2 SQIVND (reference sequence). The CDR3 extends over 11 amino acids. Complete variable domain (other parts from reference TRBV19 and TRBJ1-2): DGGITQSPKYLFRKEGQNVTLSCEQNLNHDAMYWYRQDPGQGLRLIYYSQIVNDFQKGDIAEGYSVSREKKESFPLTVTSAQKNPTAFYLCASSWAEGYTFGSGTRLTVV.

A remark on this clone: The CDR3 extends 3 residues past the end of the read, so its final part is completed from the germline J gene. This sequence joins TRBV30 and TRBJ1-1; weak D call: TRBD1 (6 bases). Per germline, CDR1 GTSNPN and CDR2 SVGIG (reference sequence). This CDR3 region has 13 residues. Trimming removed 5 bases at V and 4 bases at J, with 14 bases between. CDR3 DNA, as far as it was read: TGTGCCTGGGCGGGGGCGCATTTCACTGAA. Its translation is CAWAGAHFTE. The entire CDR3 protein reads CAWAGAHFTEAFF.

Notes on this clone: The read stops 3 residues short of the end of the CDR3; the missing end is completed from the germline J gene. V and J are TRBV30 and TRBJ1-5; D gene ambiguous. CDR1 is GTSNPN and CDR2 is SVGIG in the germline V gene (reference sequence). This CDR3 comprises 18 residues. The germline V and J ends were trimmed by 0 bases and 0 bases, with 18 bases remaining between them. CDR3 protein: CAWSVSRFARDSNQPQHF. The sequenced part of the CDR3 DNA is TGTGCCTGGAGTGTCTCCCGATTTGCGCGGGATAGCAATCAGCCC.

Concerning this clone: The read stops 3 residues short of the end of the CDR3; the missing end is completed from the germline J gene. The genes are TRBV20-1 and TRBJ1-5, with D possibly TRBD1 on 5 matching bases. The V gene's germline CDR1 is DFQATT and CDR2 SNEGSKA (reference sequence). Between the trimmed V and J ends, which lost 0 bases and 6 bases, there was a span of 15 bases. The CDR3 spans 15 residues. Here the CDR3 reads CSARDSGRRGQPQHF. The sequenced CDR3 bases are TGCAGTGCTAGAGATTCCGGCAGGAGGGGTCAGCCC.